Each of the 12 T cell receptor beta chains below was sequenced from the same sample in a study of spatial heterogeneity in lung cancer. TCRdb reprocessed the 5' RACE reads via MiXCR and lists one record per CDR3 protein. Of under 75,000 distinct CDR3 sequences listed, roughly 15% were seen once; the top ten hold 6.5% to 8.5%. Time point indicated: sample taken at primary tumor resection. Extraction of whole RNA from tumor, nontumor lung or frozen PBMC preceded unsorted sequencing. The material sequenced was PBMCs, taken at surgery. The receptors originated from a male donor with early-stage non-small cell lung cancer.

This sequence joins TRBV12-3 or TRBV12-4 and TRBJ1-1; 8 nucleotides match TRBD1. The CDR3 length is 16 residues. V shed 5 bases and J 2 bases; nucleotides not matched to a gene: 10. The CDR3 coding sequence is TGTGCCAGCAGTCCGCTTCGGACAGGGCGAAACACTGAAGCTTTCTTT. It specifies CASSPLRTGRNTEAFF.

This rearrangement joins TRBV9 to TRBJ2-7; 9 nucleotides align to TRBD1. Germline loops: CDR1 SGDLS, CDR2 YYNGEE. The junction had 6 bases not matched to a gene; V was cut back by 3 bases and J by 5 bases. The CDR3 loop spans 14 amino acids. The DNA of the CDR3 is TGTGCCAGCAGCGCCTGGGACAGGGCCCACGAGCAGTACTTC. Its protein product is CASSAWDRAHEQYF. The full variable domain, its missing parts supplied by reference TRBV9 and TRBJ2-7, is DSGVTQTPKHLITATGQRVTLRCSPRSGDLSVYWYQQSLDQGLQFLIQYYNGEERAKGNILERFSAQQFPDLHSELNLSSLELGDSALYFCASSAWDRAHEQYFGPGTRLTVT.

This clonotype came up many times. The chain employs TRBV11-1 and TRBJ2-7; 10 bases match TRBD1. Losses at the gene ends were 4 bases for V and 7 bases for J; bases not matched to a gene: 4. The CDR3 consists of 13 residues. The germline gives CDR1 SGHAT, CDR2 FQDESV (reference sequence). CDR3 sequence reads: CASSSRTGGEQYF. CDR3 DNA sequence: TGTGCCAGCAGCTCACGGACAGGGGGTGAGCAGTACTTC. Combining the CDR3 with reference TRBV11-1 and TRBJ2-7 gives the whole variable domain EAEVAQSPRYKITEKSQAVAFWCDPISGHATLYWYRQILGQGPELLVQFQDESVVDDSQLPKDRFSAERLKGVDSTLKIQPAELGDSAMYLCASSSRTGGEQYFGPGTRLTVT.

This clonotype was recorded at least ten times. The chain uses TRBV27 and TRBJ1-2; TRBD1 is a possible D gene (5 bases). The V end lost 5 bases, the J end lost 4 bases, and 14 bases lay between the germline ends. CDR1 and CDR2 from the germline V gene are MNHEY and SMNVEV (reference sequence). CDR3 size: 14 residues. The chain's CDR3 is CASSRQAGGYGYTF. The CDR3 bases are TGTGCCAGCAGTAGGCAGGCGGGGGGCTATGGCTACACCTTC.

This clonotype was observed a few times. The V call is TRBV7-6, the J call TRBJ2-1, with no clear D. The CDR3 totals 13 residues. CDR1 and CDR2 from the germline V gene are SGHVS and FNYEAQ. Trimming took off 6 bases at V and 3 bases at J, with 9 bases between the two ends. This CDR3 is CASSSSDYNEQFF. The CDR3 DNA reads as TGTGCCAGCAGTTCTAGTGACTACAATGAGCAGTTCTTC. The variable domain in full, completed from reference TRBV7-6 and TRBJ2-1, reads GAGVSQSPRYKVTKRGQDVALRCDPISGHVSLYWYRQALGQGPEFLTYFNYEAQQDKSGLPNDRFSAERPEGSISTLTIQRTEQRDSAMYRCASSSSDYNEQFFGPGTRLTVL.

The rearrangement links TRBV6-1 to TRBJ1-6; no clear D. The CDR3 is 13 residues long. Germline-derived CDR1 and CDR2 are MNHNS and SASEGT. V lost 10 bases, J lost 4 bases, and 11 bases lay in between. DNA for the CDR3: TGTGCCACAGCGCGCCAGTATAATTCACCCCTCCACTTT. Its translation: CATARQYNSPLHF.

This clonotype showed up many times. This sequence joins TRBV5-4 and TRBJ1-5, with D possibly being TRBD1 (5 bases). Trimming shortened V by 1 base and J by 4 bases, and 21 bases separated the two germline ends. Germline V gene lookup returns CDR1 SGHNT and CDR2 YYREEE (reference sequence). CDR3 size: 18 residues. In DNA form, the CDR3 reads TGTGCCAGCAGCTTGTCTTTGGTCGGGGGACGAGGGAATCAGCCCCAGCATTTT. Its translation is CASSLSLVGGRGNQPQHF.

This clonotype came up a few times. The CDR3 DNA reads TGTGCCAGCAGCTTAGCTGGGTCTCAAAAGCAGTTCTTC. Its protein product is CASSLAGSQKQFF. The chain carries TRBV7-9 and TRBJ2-1; no reliable D call. V shed 0 bases and J shed 11 bases, with 11 bases lying between them. Germline CDR1 reads SEHNR; CDR2 reads FQNEAQ (reference sequence). The CDR3 contains 13 residues.

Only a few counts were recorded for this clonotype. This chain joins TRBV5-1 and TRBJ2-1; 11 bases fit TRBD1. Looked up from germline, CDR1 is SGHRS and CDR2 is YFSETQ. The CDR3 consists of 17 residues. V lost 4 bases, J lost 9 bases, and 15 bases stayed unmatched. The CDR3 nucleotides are TGCGCCAGCAGCCCCAACGCGCGGACAGGGGGCTTTGGTGAGCAGTTCTTC. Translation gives CASSPNARTGGFGEQFF.

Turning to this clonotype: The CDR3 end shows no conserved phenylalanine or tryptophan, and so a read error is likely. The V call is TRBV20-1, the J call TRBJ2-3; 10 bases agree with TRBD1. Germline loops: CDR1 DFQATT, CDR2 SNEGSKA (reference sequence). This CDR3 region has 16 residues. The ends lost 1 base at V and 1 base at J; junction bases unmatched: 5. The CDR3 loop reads CSARGSGTGGTDTQYL. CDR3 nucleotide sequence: TGCAGTGCTAGAGGCTCCGGGACAGGGGGCACAGATACGCAGTATCTT.

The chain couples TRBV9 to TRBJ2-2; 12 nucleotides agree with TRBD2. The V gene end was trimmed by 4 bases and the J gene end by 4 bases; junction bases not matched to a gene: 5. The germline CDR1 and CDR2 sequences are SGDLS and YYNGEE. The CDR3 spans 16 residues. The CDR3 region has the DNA TGTGCCAGCAGCCCGGGACTAGCGGGTCGCACCGGGGAGCTGTTTTTT. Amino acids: CASSPGLAGRTGELFF.

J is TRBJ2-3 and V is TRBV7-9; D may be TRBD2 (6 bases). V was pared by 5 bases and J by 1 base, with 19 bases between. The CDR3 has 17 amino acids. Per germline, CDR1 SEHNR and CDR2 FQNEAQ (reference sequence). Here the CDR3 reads CASSAAHGGRGTDTQYF. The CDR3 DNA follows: TGTGCCAGCAGCGCCGCCCACGGGGGACGAGGCACAGATACGCAGTATTTT.